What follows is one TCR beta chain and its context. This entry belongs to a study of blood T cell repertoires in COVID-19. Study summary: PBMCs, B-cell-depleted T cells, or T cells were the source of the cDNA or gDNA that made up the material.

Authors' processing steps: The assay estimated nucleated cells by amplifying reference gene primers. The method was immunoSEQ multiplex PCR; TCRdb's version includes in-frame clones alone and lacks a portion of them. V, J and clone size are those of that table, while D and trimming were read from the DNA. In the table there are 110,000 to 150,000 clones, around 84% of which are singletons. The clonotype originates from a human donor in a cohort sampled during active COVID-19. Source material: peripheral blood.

The CDR3 loop is CASSDPRGRGTEAFF. The CDR3 region has the DNA TGTGCCAGCAGTGACCCCAGGGGGCGCGGCACTGAAGCTTTCTTT. V is TRBV2 and J is TRBJ1-1; TRBD1 agrees at 8 bases. The ends lost 3 bases at V and 4 bases at J; junction bases unmatched: 7. CDR1 and CDR2 from the germline V gene are SNHLY and FYNNEI. The CDR3 is 15 amino acids.